This is a list of T cell receptor beta chains from one sample in a study of blood T cells in healthy people across ages. One entry per CDR3 protein results from TCRdb running MiXCR on the 5' RACE reads. The repertoire holds some 1.5 million distinct CDR3 sequences, with about 30% as singletons. Sequences were obtained from blood. All receptors come from a woman aged 25 to 39 in good health. Each CDR3 is given with its conserved first and last residue. A D gene is named only where the DNA matches it firmly. Part of the rows lack a size; the others show once, few, many or a class for expanded clones.

>few|TRBJ1-5|-|TRBV10-3
CAISESGQPLHF
TGTGCCATCAGTGAGTCAGGACAGCCCCTGCATTTT
>-|TRBJ2-1|TRBD2|TRBV5-6
CASSLGPERGYNEQFF
TGTGCCAGCAGCCTCGGACCTGAGCGGGGTTACAATGAGCAGTTCTTC
>-|TRBJ1-1|-|TRBV7-2
CASSPGAGIMNTEAFF
TGTGCCAGCAGCCCGGGGGCGGGGATCATGAACACTGAAGCTTTCTTT
>-|TRBJ1-4|-|TRBV20-1
CSVWATNEKLFF
TGCAGTGTGTGGGCAACTAATGAAAAACTGTTTTTT
>-|TRBJ2-1|TRBD2|TRBV5-4
CASSSRTSGVDNEQFF
TGTGCCAGCAGCTCGAGGACTAGCGGGGTAGACAATGAGCAGTTCTTC
>many|TRBJ2-3|-|TRBV6-6
CASSYGGTDTQYF
TGCGCCAGCAGCTATGGAGGCACAGATACGCAGTATTTT
>few|TRBJ2-1|TRBD2|TRBV5-1
CASSWGPLLAGGPSSYNEQFF
TGCGCCAGCAGCTGGGGCCCCCTACTAGCGGGGGGGCCGAGCTCCTACAATGAGCAGTTCTTC
>few|TRBJ2-5|TRBD2|TRBV7-6
CASSWGLASQETQYF
TGTGCCAGCAGCTGGGGACTAGCGAGCCAAGAGACCCAGTACTTC
>few|TRBJ2-7|-|TRBV28
CASSFGRGGQYF
TGTGCCAGCAGTTTTGGCAGGGGAGGGCAGTACTTC
>many|TRBJ2-7|TRBD2|TRBV7-6
CASSQGVAGVREQYF
TGTGCCAGCAGCCAAGGGGTAGCGGGAGTGAGGGAGCAGTACTTC
>-|TRBJ2-1|-|TRBV20-1
CSATVPDSSSYNEQFF
TGCAGTGCCACCGTACCGGACAGTAGCTCCTACAATGAGCAGTTCTTC
>few|TRBJ2-1|TRBD2|TRBV5-1
CASSWSGNDEQFF
TGCGCCAGCAGCTGGAGCGGGAATGATGAGCAGTTCTTC
>once|TRBJ2-1|TRBD2|TRBV15
CATSKGLAGDNEQFF
TGTGCCACCAGCAAGGGACTAGCGGGTGACAATGAGCAGTTCTTC
>few|TRBJ1-6|TRBD1|TRBV11-2
CASSNDWPTGKIYSPLHF
TGTGCCAGCAGCAACGATTGGCCGACAGGGAAGATCTATTCACCCCTCCACTTT
>-|TRBJ2-7|TRBD2|TRBV3-1
CASSQAPSGFYEQYF
TGTGCCAGCAGCCAAGCTCCTAGCGGTTTCTACGAGCAGTACTTC
>few|TRBJ1-6|TRBD1|TRBV5-1
CASSTGQGASSPLHF
TGCGCCAGCAGCACCGGCCAGGGGGCAAGTTCACCCCTCCACTTT
>few|TRBJ1-1|-|TRBV28
CTSSFRGFRAEAFF
TGTACCAGCAGTTTTCGGGGGTTTAGGGCTGAAGCTTTCTTT
>-|TRBJ2-3|-|TRBV20-1
CSKSRGGRTDTQYF
TGCAGTAAGTCCCGCGGCGGACGCACAGATACGCAGTATTTT
>few|TRBJ2-5|-|TRBV6-6
CASRPNPRVPETQYF
TGTGCCAGCAGACCAAATCCCAGGGTACCAGAGACCCAGTACTTC
>few|TRBJ1-1|TRBD1|TRBV10-3
CAIRGHRQGLNTEAFF
TGTGCCATCAGAGGTCACCGACAGGGATTGAACACTGAAGCTTTCTTT
>-|TRBJ1-2|TRBD1|TRBV12-3/TRBV12-4
CASSPGLQGAQGGYTF
TGTGCCAGCAGCCCCGGTTTACAGGGGGCGCAGGGTGGCTACACCTTC
>few|TRBJ1-4|TRBD1|TRBV6-5
CASSYSGGQHEKLFF
TGTGCCAGCAGTTACTCCGGGGGACAGCATGAAAAACTGTTTTTT
>few|TRBJ2-7|-|TRBV5-1
CASAPQSGSGREQYF
TGCGCCAGCGCACCACAGAGCGGGTCAGGGCGGGAGCAGTACTTC
>-|TRBJ1-1|TRBD1|TRBV28
CASSLLRGRMNTEAFF
TGTGCCAGCAGTTTATTAAGGGGGCGAATGAACACTGAAGCTTTCTTT
>few|TRBJ1-2|-|TRBV7-2
CASSSPGLPYGYTF
TGTGCCAGCAGCTCGCCGGGGCTTCCTTATGGCTACACCTTC
>-|TRBJ2-7|TRBD1|TRBV27
CASGTGGLGEQYF
TGTGCCAGCGGGACAGGGGGCTTGGGTGAGCAGTACTTC
>few|TRBJ1-1|-|TRBV19
CASGRVMNTEAFF
TGTGCCAGCGGACGGGTTATGAACACTGAAGCTTTCTTT